This T cell receptor beta chain was documented in a study of tumor and adjacent non-tumor tissue in lung cancer. Findings of the study overall: Tumor TCR diversity, when higher, was linked to shorter survival. TCR diversity was significantly greater in tumor than normal lung tissue.

Three rounds of nested PCR, following a modified ARM-PCR protocol, produced the TCRbeta library. MiXCR, applied by TCRdb to the multiplex PCR reads, yields one record per CDR3 protein. The sample consists of about 110,000 distinct CDR3 sequences, over 70% of them appearing once. RNA was extracted from bulk tissue without any cell sorting. About this clonotype itself: The antigen is unknown.

This CDR3 comprises 12 residues. Germline CDR1 SGHTA, CDR2 FQGTGA. V was shortened by 4 bases and J by 5 bases, with 7 bases between the two germline ends. V and J are TRBV7-3 and TRBJ2-3, with D possibly matching TRBD2 (5 bases). Sequencing input: lung tumor tissue. This TCR was recovered from a man between 65 and 79 years old with non-small cell lung cancer. CDR3 sequence: CASSYSEDTQYF. CDR3 DNA: TGTGCCAGCAGCTATAGCGAAGATACGCAGTATTTT.